Each of the 27 T cell receptor beta chains below was sequenced from the same sample in a study of blood T cell repertoires in COVID-19. The table came from immunoSEQ multiplex PCR; TCRdb's copy has only in-frame clones and leaves some out. Of 45,000 to 50,000 clones in the sample, 85% to 90% were seen once. Sequencing used peripheral blood. These receptors all come from a woman older than 75 with COVID-19, enrolled during active disease.

The V gene is TRBV19, the J gene TRBJ1-5; TRBD1 aligns across 8 bases. The CDR3 covers 15 residues. Trimming cost V 5 bases and J 9 bases; bases outside gene matches: 12. Germline V gene lookup returns CDR1 LNHDA and CDR2 SQIVND (reference sequence). CDR3 nucleotide sequence: TGTGCCAGTAGTCCTATACAGGGGGGCATTGGGCCCCAGCATTTT. Its translation: CASSPIQGGIGPQHF.

The V and J genes are TRBV2 and TRBJ2-7; 11 bases agree with TRBD2. Germline CDR1 reads SNHLY; CDR2 reads FYNNEI. The CDR3 length is 14 residues. J lost 4 bases, V lost 7 bases, and 6 bases had no gene match. The CDR3 DNA is TGTGCCAGCAAGACTAGCGGGGCAATATACGAGCAGTACTTC. It is translated as CASKTSGAIYEQYF.

The chain couples TRBV24-1 to TRBJ2-1, with D perhaps TRBD2 (9 bases). The CDR3 spans 20 residues. CDR1 is KGHDR and CDR2 is SFDVKD in the germline V gene. V was pared by 3 bases and J by 0 bases, with 23 bases between. The CDR3 coding sequence is TGTGCCACCAGTGATGGACAGGGAACTAGCGGGCAGAGCTCCTACAATGAGCAGTTCTTC. Protein: CATSDGQGTSGQSSYNEQFF.

The chain has TRBV11-2 and TRBJ2-4; 9 nucleotides match TRBD2. From germline, CDR1 is SGHAT and CDR2 FQNNGV. The J segment lost 0 bases and the V segment lost 6 bases, leaving 12 bases of the junction unmatched. The CDR3 loop spans 18 amino acids. The CDR3: CASSLRPSGDLAKNIQYF. For the CDR3, the DNA is TGTGCCAGCAGTCTTCGGCCTAGCGGGGACCTAGCCAAAAACATTCAGTACTTC.

The chain is built from TRBV2 and TRBJ2-1, with TRBD2 identical over 10 bases. CDR3 length equals 13 residues. Looked up from germline, CDR1 is SNHLY and CDR2 is FYNNEI. V trimming: 7 bases; J trimming: 10 bases; junction bases outside the gene matches: 7. The CDR3 is CASKVAGGGEQFF. CDR3 nucleotides: TGTGCCAGCAAGGTAGCGGGGGGAGGGGAGCAGTTCTTC.

The chain links TRBV29-1 to TRBJ2-1; no clear D. Trimming stripped 4 bases from V and 0 bases from J, with 10 bases between. Germline V gene sequence: CDR1 SQVTM, CDR2 ANQGSEA. The CDR3 consists of 14 residues. The CDR3 coding sequence is TGCAGCGTTGGACACCACAGCTCCTACAATGAGCAGTTCTTC. Its protein is CSVGHHSSYNEQFF.

This chain links TRBV7-3 with TRBJ2-1; no firm D call. Trimming pared 2 bases from V and 5 bases from J, leaving 10 bases between. Germline CDR1 SGHTA, CDR2 FQGTGA. This CDR3 spans 14 amino acids. CDR3 loop: CASSLLTRNNEQFF. As DNA, the CDR3 is TGTGCCAGCAGCTTACTTACCAGGAACAATGAGCAGTTCTTC.

The chain couples TRBV20-1 to TRBJ2-1; D remains ambiguous. The CDR3 runs to 10 residues. The germline CDR1 and CDR2 sequences are DFQATT and SNEGSKA (reference sequence). Trimming shortened V by 4 bases and J by 6 bases, and 4 bases separated the two germline ends. In DNA, the CDR3 is TGCAGTGCTATGGCCAATGAGCAGTTCTTC. It encodes CSAMANEQFF.

A few counts support this clone. The CDR3 is CASSPQTGMNTEAFF. Here the CDR3 DNA reads TGTGCCAGCAGCCCGCAGACAGGGATGAACACTGAAGCTTTCTTT. The chain joins TRBV9 to TRBJ1-1; 7 bases map to TRBD1. Germline assignment: CDR1 SGDLS and CDR2 YYNGEE. CDR3 length: 15 residues. The trim removed 4 bases at V and 0 bases at J, leaving 6 bases unmatched.

V usage is TRBV6-5 and J usage is TRBJ1-2, with a tentative D call TRBD1 (6 bases). The CDR3 is made up of 15 amino acids. The ends were cut back, 8 bases at V and 7 bases at J, with 23 bases in the middle. Germline V gene sequence: CDR1 MNHEY, CDR2 SVGAGI. CDR3 in amino acids: CASCTSGTRVSGYTF. The CDR3 coding sequence is TGTGCCAGCTGTACGTCCGGGACACGCGTCTCTGGCTACACCTTC.

The chain uses TRBV7-9 and TRBJ1-1; the match to TRBD1 covers 7 bases. The germline gives CDR1 SEHNR, CDR2 FQNEAQ (reference sequence). CDR3 length: 17 residues. Trimming removed 1 base from V and 3 bases from J; junction bases left unmatched: 11. The CDR3 is CASSLGRMGTGDTEAFF. The DNA of the CDR3 is TGTGCCAGCAGCTTAGGTCGAATGGGTACAGGGGACACTGAAGCTTTCTTT.

V and J are TRBV5-4 and TRBJ2-7; 7 bases fit TRBD1. Germline assignment: CDR1 SGHNT and CDR2 YYREEE (reference sequence). This CDR3 contains 15 residues. V shed 0 bases and J 3 bases; nucleotides not matched to a gene: 6. CDR3: CASSLGSGGNYEQYF. For the CDR3, the DNA is TGTGCCAGCAGCTTGGGGTCAGGGGGTAACTACGAGCAGTACTTC.

The J gene is TRBJ1-6, the V gene TRBV2; no clear D gene. V lost 6 bases and J lost 10, with 16 bases in between. This CDR3 contains 14 residues. Per the germline V gene, CDR1 is SNHLY and CDR2 is FYNNEI. The CDR3 nucleotides are TGTGCCAGCAGAGAGGGAAATTTAGGGTCACCCCTCCACTTT. It translates to CASREGNLGSPLHF.

The chain has TRBV29-1 and TRBJ2-1; the match to TRBD1 covers 10 bases. The J segment lost 3 bases and the V segment lost 3 bases, leaving 2 bases of the junction unmatched. From germline, CDR1 is SQVTM and CDR2 ANQGSEA. This CDR3 contains 14 residues. CDR3 amino acids: CSVEWTGGYNEQFF. CDR3 coding DNA: TGCAGCGTTGAGTGGACAGGGGGCTACAATGAGCAGTTCTTC.

The chain links TRBV2 to TRBJ2-7, with 8 bases identical to TRBD2. CDR1 and CDR2 from the germline V gene are SNHLY and FYNNEI. This CDR3 comprises 15 residues. Germline trimming cut 0 bases from V and 4 bases from J; bases unmatched to any gene: 5. The CDR3 DNA sequence: TGTGCCAGCAGTGAAGCTGGCGGGAGGTTGTACGAGCAGTACTTC. Translation gives CASSEAGGRLYEQYF.

The rearrangement joins TRBV7-9 to TRBJ1-2; 7 nucleotides line up with TRBD1. Germline CDR1 is SEHNR and CDR2 is FQNEAQ (reference sequence). This CDR3 is built from 15 residues. V lost 1 base and J lost 5; bases outside the gene matches: 7. As DNA, the CDR3 is TGTGCCAGCAGCTTAGAGCTTGACAGGGTTTATGGCTACACCTTC. This translates into CASSLELDRVYGYTF.

This chain uses TRBV19 with TRBJ1-4; 9 positions match TRBD1. In germline, CDR1 is LNHDA, CDR2 SQIVND (reference sequence). This CDR3 is 15 amino acids long. V gave up 5 bases and J gave up 6 bases; unmatched junction bases: 7. The CDR3 loop reads CASSFHRGRDEKLFF. The CDR3 DNA follows: TGTGCCAGTAGTTTCCACAGGGGGCGTGATGAAAAACTGTTTTTT. The complete variable domain, with remaining parts taken from reference TRBV19 and TRBJ1-4, reads DGGITQSPKYLFRKEGQNVTLSCEQNLNHDAMYWYRQDPGQGLRLIYYSQIVNDFQKGDIAEGYSVSREKKESFPLTVTSAQKNPTAFYLCASSFHRGRDEKLFFGSGTQLSVL.

V and J are TRBV6-5 and TRBJ1-5, with D hard to call. The length of the CDR3 is 13 residues. With 0 bases removed from V and 6 bases from J, the gap between germline ends came to 6 bases. CDR1 MNHEY and CDR2 SVGAGI come from the germline V gene. The CDR3 spells CASSYSPRQPQHF. The CDR3 region has the DNA TGTGCCAGCAGTTACTCGCCGCGTCAGCCCCAGCATTTT.

This rearrangement joins TRBV2 to TRBJ1-2; D possibly corresponds to TRBD1 (5 bases). The CDR3 spans 14 residues. The ends were cut back, 6 bases at V and 8 bases at J, with 19 bases in the middle. Germline CDR1 and CDR2: SNHLY and FYNNEI. In DNA, the CDR3 is TGTGCCAGCAGCCCGGGACTACTTCCTATGGGCTACACCTTC. Translating it yields CASSPGLLPMGYTF.

V and J are TRBV4-1 and TRBJ1-2, with 8 bases matching TRBD1. The V segment lost 1 base and the J segment 7 bases; nucleotides outside the gene matches: 11. CDR3 size: 16 residues. Germline V gene data show CDR1 as MGHRA and CDR2 as YSYEKL. This CDR3 is CASSQVAPGTGRGYTF. For the CDR3, the DNA is TGCGCCAGCAGCCAAGTCGCGCCCGGGACAGGACGTGGCTACACCTTC.

The CDR3 is CASSTVAGNTIYF. The DNA of the CDR3 is TGTGCCAGTAGTACAGTGGCTGGAAACACCATATATTTT. The chain has TRBV19 and TRBJ1-3; D gene ambiguous. CDR1 is LNHDA and CDR2 is SQIVND in the germline V gene (reference sequence). The CDR3 loop spans 13 amino acids. V was trimmed by 4 bases and J by 2 bases, leaving 6 bases between them.

The gene calls are TRBV29-1 and TRBJ1-2, with a possible D match to TRBD1 (6 bases). The CDR3 consists of 14 residues. Trimming removed 5 bases at V and 0 bases at J, with 13 bases between. Per the germline V gene, CDR1 is SQVTM and CDR2 is ANQGSEA. The chain's CDR3 is CSVQSQGPNYGYTF. The DNA of the CDR3 is TGCAGCGTTCAGTCACAGGGTCCTAACTATGGCTACACCTTC. The full variable domain, with the rest looked up from reference TRBV29-1 and TRBJ1-2, is SAVISQKPSRDICQRGTSLTIQCQVDSQVTMMFWYRQQPGQSLTLIATANQGSEATYESGFVIDKFPISRPNLTFSTLTVSNMSPEDSSIYLCSVQSQGPNYGYTFGSGTRLTVV.

A single count supports this clone. The chain recombines TRBV5-4 with TRBJ1-1, with 11 bases lining up with TRBD1. The CDR3 runs to 15 residues. The ends lost 0 bases at V and 4 bases at J; junction bases unmatched: 2. CDR1 is SGHNT and CDR2 is YYREEE in the germline V gene (reference sequence). Here the CDR3 reads CASSLVGQGGTEAFF. The CDR3 bases are TGTGCCAGCAGCTTGGTGGGACAGGGGGGCACTGAAGCTTTCTTT.

This chain joins TRBV2 and TRBJ2-5; D unresolved. CDR1 is SNHLY and CDR2 is FYNNEI in the germline V gene. The CDR3 runs to 13 residues. V was shortened by 4 bases and J by 5 bases, with 11 bases between the two germline ends. CDR3 DNA: TGTGCCAGCAGTGTTGACTTCGGGGAGACCCAGTACTTC. The encoded protein is CASSVDFGETQYF.

The gene calls are TRBV13 and TRBJ1-3; no definite D call. CDR1 and CDR2 from the germline V gene are PRHDT and FYEKMQ (reference sequence). The CDR3 is made up of 16 amino acids. The V end lost 5 bases, the J end lost 4 bases, and 18 bases lay between the germline ends. The CDR3 nucleotides are TGTGCCAGCAGCCGAGGTAGTATATCGTCGGGAAACACCATATATTTT. Protein product: CASSRGSISSGNTIYF.

The chain employs TRBV6-4 and TRBJ2-2; 11 bases match TRBD2. CDR3 length: 14 amino acids. The V and J ends lost 8 bases and 6 bases, in that order; junction bases with no gene match: 5. The germline CDR1 and CDR2 sequences are MRHNA and SNTAGT. The CDR3 sequence: CASATSGTAGELFF. For the CDR3, the DNA is TGTGCCAGCGCGACTAGCGGGACGGCCGGGGAGCTGTTTTTT.

V gene TRBV7-9 combines with J gene TRBJ2-1; no definite D call. V was trimmed by 4 bases and J by 5 bases, leaving 9 bases between them. The CDR3 consists of 13 residues. Germline CDR1 reads SEHNR; CDR2 reads FQNEAQ (reference sequence). The CDR3 reads CASSWAVNNEQFF. The CDR3 DNA is TGTGCCAGCAGCTGGGCCGTTAACAATGAGCAGTTCTTC. The full variable domain, with the rest looked up from reference TRBV7-9 and TRBJ2-1, is DTGVSQNPRHKITKRGQNVTFRCDPISEHNRLYWYRQTLGQGPEFLTYFQNEAQLEKSRLLSDRFSAERPKGSFSTLEIQRTEQGDSAMYLCASSWAVNNEQFFGPGTRLTVL.